Below, 29 T cell receptor beta chains from the same sample are listed, as sequenced in a study of identical twins. TCRdb analysed the 5' RACE reads with MiXCR anew, one entry per CDR3 protein. The sample comprises 200,000 to 250,000 distinct CDR3 sequences, 5.5% to 7% of which are singletons, and 3% to 4% rests with the top ten. This same sample was also taken into another study, of yellow fever vaccine responses in identical twins.

Sequencing used memory (CD45RO+) T cells sorted from blood. Receptors originate from a woman aged 18-30 years in good health.

This clonotype came up many times. The chain combines TRBV3-1 with TRBJ1-2; D possibly corresponds to TRBD1 (5 bases). V lost 5 bases and J lost 4, with 5 bases in between. Germline-derived CDR1 and CDR2 are LGHDT and YNNKEL (reference sequence). CDR3 size: 11 residues. The CDR3 region is CASSDSYGYTF. The CDR3 DNA follows: TGTGCCAGCAGCGACAGCTATGGCTACACCTTC.

This chain links TRBV28 with TRBJ1-5; TRBD1 aligns across 10 bases. V lost 3 bases, J lost 3 bases, and 8 bases stayed unmatched. The CDR3 is made up of 17 amino acids. The germline CDR1 and CDR2 sequences are MDHEN and SYDVKM. The chain's CDR3 is CASSLVGQGPSNQPQHF. CDR3 DNA: TGTGCCAGCAGTTTGGTGGGACAGGGGCCTTCCAATCAGCCCCAGCATTTT.

This clonotype turned up a few times. The chain links TRBV5-4 to TRBJ2-7, with D possibly being TRBD2 (6 bases). The CDR3 sequence is 15 residues long. In germline, CDR1 is SGHNT, CDR2 YYREEE (reference sequence). V was shortened by 3 bases and J by 1 base, with 14 bases between the two germline ends. The CDR3 DNA reads as TGTGCCAGCAGCTCGGAGGGTCGAGCTTCCTACGAGCAGTACTTC. It is translated as CASSSEGRASYEQYF.

In this sample, this clonotype turned up a few times. V is TRBV20-1 and J is TRBJ2-4; 10 positions agree with TRBD2. The CDR3 loop spans 16 amino acids. From germline, CDR1 is DFQATT and CDR2 SNEGSKA (reference sequence). The V segment lost 0 bases and the J segment 1 base; nucleotides outside the gene matches: 3. CDR3: CSARDLSGRAKNIQYF. As DNA, the CDR3 is TGCAGTGCTAGAGATCTTAGCGGGAGGGCCAAAAACATTCAGTACTTC.

This clonotype was recorded at least ten times. The chain has TRBV9 and TRBJ2-3, with unresolved D. Trimming removed 1 base from V and 4 bases from J, with 7 bases in between. The length of the CDR3 is 13 residues. Germline CDR1 and CDR2: SGDLS and YYNGEE. The CDR3 sequence: CASSVNPADTQYF. The DNA for the CDR3 is TGTGCCAGCAGCGTAAACCCAGCAGATACGCAGTATTTT.

This clonotype was seen ten or more times. This chain uses TRBV29-1 with TRBJ1-1; D remains ambiguous. CDR1 is SQVTM, CDR2 ANQGSEA, per germline. The CDR3 loop spans 11 amino acids. Trimming removed 1 base at V and 3 bases at J, with 3 bases between. The CDR3 DNA follows: TGCAGCGTTGAAGGGTACACTGAAGCTTTCTTT. This encodes CSVEGYTEAFF.

In this sample, this clonotype turned up a few times. V usage is TRBV5-1 and J usage is TRBJ2-2; the D gene is possibly TRBD1 (6 bases). V was shortened by 4 bases and J by 5 bases, with 12 bases between the two germline ends. This CDR3 spans 14 amino acids. The germline V gene has CDR1 SGHRS and CDR2 YFSETQ. CDR3 bases: TGCGCCAGCAGCGACACCACAGGGACCGGGGAGCTGTTTTTT. Translating gives CASSDTTGTGELFF.

The sample holds a few counts of this clonotype. Sequence at one end of the junction differs from germline and may be a read error. The V gene is TRBV7-7, the J gene TRBJ2-2; 11 nucleotides match TRBD2. Germline V gives CDR1 SSHAT, CDR2 FNYEAQ (reference sequence). The CDR3 spans 15 residues. CDR3 coding DNA: TGTGCCAGCAGCCGAAATAGCGGGGGGGCCGGCGAGCTGTTTTTT. It yields the protein CASSRNSGGAGELFF.

The CDR3 protein is CASSQGLDSPLHF. The CDR3 bases are TGTGCCAGCAGCCAAGGTTTGGATTCACCCCTCCACTTT. The chain employs TRBV4-2 and TRBJ1-6, with no clear D. V was trimmed by 1 base and J by 8 bases, leaving 6 bases between them. Germline values: CDR1 LGHNA, CDR2 YNFKEQ. The CDR3 has 13 amino acids.

This clonotype was observed many times. This chain connects TRBV5-1 to TRBJ2-5; D gene unclear. CDR1 and CDR2 from the germline V gene are SGHRS and YFSETQ. V was pared by 0 bases and J by 4 bases, with 10 bases between. The CDR3 is 14 amino acids. CDR3 nucleotides: TGCGCCAGCAGCTTGGAAGCTAGTCGAGAGACCCAGTACTTC. Translated, it gives CASSLEASRETQYF. Together with reference TRBV5-1 and TRBJ2-5, the CDR3 gives the full variable domain: KAGVTQTPRYLIKTRGQQVTLSCSPISGHRSVSWYQQTPGQGLQFLFEYFSETQRNKGNFPGRFSGRQFSNSRSEMNVSTLELGDSALYLCASSLEASRETQYFGPGTRLLVL.

In this sample, this clonotype turned up a few times. This sequence joins TRBV27 and TRBJ2-2, with 7 bases fitting TRBD2. The CDR3 has 15 residues. The germline V gene has CDR1 MNHEY and CDR2 SMNVEV (reference sequence). J lost 5 bases, V lost 1 base, and 4 bases had no gene match. For the CDR3, the DNA is TGTGCCAGCAGTTTATTCCGGGGGGTGACCGGGGAGCTGTTTTTT. It encodes CASSLFRGVTGELFF.

This sequence joins TRBV5-1 and TRBJ2-5, with TRBD2 matching over 8 bases. Germline V gives CDR1 SGHRS, CDR2 YFSETQ. With V trimmed by 8 bases and J by 1 base, 7 bases remained unmatched. The CDR3 has 14 amino acids. The CDR3 DNA is TGCGCCAGTGGGACTAGGGAGCCCCAAGAGACCCAGTACTTC. The encoded protein is CASGTREPQETQYF.

The chain couples TRBV6-4 to TRBJ2-3; 11 bases line up with TRBD2. Germline assignment: CDR1 MRHNA and CDR2 SNTAGT. The CDR3 loop spans 19 amino acids. Trimming cost V 11 bases and J 0 bases; bases outside gene matches: 19. In nucleotides, the CDR3 is TGTGCCTTCTGTCAGCCCCTTAGCGGGGGGGATTCTAGCACAGATACGCAGTATTTT. It yields the protein CAFCQPLSGGDSSTDTQYF.

This clonotype was detected ten times or more. This chain connects TRBV12-3 or TRBV12-4 to TRBJ1-3; TRBD1 might be the D (5 bases). This CDR3 region has 14 residues. V was pared by 8 bases and J by 1 base, with 12 bases between. CDR3 amino acids: CASSRGGSGNTIYF. The DNA for the CDR3 is TGTGCCAGCTCCCGCGGGGGGTCTGGAAACACCATATATTTT.

This chain connects TRBV7-8 to TRBJ1-1; D is unresolved. This CDR3 is 15 amino acids long. V was clipped by 1 base and J by 5 bases, with 14 bases between them. From germline, CDR1 is SGHVS and CDR2 FQNEAQ. The DNA for the CDR3 is TGTGCCAGCAGCTTAGGAAGTACAGTGGGAACTGAAGCTTTCTTT. Translating it yields CASSLGSTVGTEAFF. Using reference TRBV7-8 and TRBJ1-1 for the parts outside the CDR3, the full variable domain is GAGVSQSPRYKVAKRGQDVALRCDPISGHVSLFWYQQALGQGPEFLTYFQNEAQLDKSGLPSDRFFAERPEGSVSTLKIQRTQQEDSAVYLCASSLGSTVGTEAFFGQGTRLTVV.

CDR3 in DNA: TGTGCCAGCATCCGAGGGCCTAGCGGGTTCCCCAGCTCCTACGAGCAGTACTTC. The encoded protein is CASIRGPSGFPSSYEQYF. V is TRBV6-2 or TRBV6-3 and J is TRBJ2-7, with 8 nucleotides matching TRBD2. V dropped 7 bases and J dropped 0; count of bases not matched to a gene: 17. Germline CDR1 is MNHEY and CDR2 is SVGEGT. The CDR3 loop spans 18 amino acids.

V gene TRBV20-1 combines with J gene TRBJ2-1; maybe TRBD2 (6 bases). CDR3 size: 13 residues. Germline CDR1 DFQATT, CDR2 SNEGSKA (reference sequence). V was cut by 6 bases and J by 9 bases, with 18 bases left in between. CDR3 region: CSAQAGRLGEQFF. CDR3 nucleotides: TGCAGTGCCCAAGCGGGTCGGCTTGGTGAGCAGTTCTTC.

This clonotype was found many times. The chain couples TRBV12-3 or TRBV12-4 to TRBJ1-2, with D unclear. This CDR3 region has 12 residues. Trimming removed 5 bases at V and 4 bases at J, with 8 bases between. CDR3 bases: TGTGCCAGCAGTCCTGAACTCTATGGCTACACCTTC. Protein product: CASSPELYGYTF.

This chain uses TRBV19 with TRBJ1-5, with TRBD1 identical over 7 bases. This CDR3 contains 15 residues. CDR1 LNHDA and CDR2 SQIVND come from the germline V gene (reference sequence). The trim removed 6 bases at V and 2 bases at J, leaving 7 bases unmatched. CDR3: CASRNRGERNQPQHF. The CDR3, as DNA: TGTGCCAGTAGGAACAGGGGCGAGCGCAATCAGCCCCAGCATTTT.

This clonotype was seen many times. In DNA, the CDR3 is TGCGCCAGCAGCTGGACAGACAACTATGGCTACACCTTC. Translation: CASSWTDNYGYTF. This chain links TRBV5-1 with TRBJ1-2, with a possible D match to TRBD1 (6 bases). V was clipped by 3 bases and J by 2 bases, with 8 bases between them. This CDR3 spans 13 amino acids. CDR1 SGHRS and CDR2 YFSETQ come from the germline V gene.

The CDR3 protein is CASSSWVGTGELFF. CDR3 DNA sequence: TGTGCCAGCAGTAGTTGGGTCGGCACCGGGGAGCTGTTTTTT. The chain has TRBV6-1 and TRBJ2-2; D is unresolved. With 5 bases removed from V and 4 bases from J, the gap between germline ends came to 11 bases. Germline CDR1 is MNHNS and CDR2 is SASEGT. CDR3 size: 14 residues.

This clonotype has a count of ten or more. The rearrangement uses TRBV10-3 and TRBJ2-3, with 11 bases identical to TRBD2. V shed 6 bases and J 7 bases; nucleotides not matched to a gene: 6. In germline, CDR1 is ENHRY, CDR2 SYGVKD. This CDR3 region has 14 residues. The CDR3 sequence: CAIRETSGTNTQYF. The CDR3 region has the DNA TGTGCCATCAGGGAGACTAGCGGGACAAATACGCAGTATTTT.

This clonotype was counted many times. The chain combines TRBV12-3 or TRBV12-4 with TRBJ2-2, with a weak D call TRBD2 (5 bases). There are 15 residues in the CDR3. Trimming took off 7 bases at V and 3 bases at J, with 15 bases between the two ends. The DNA for the CDR3 is TGTGCCAGCACCCTCGGTGGGAGTGACACCGGGGAGCTGTTTTTT. Protein sequence: CASTLGGSDTGELFF.

The table lists this clonotype with a few counts. At one boundary the junction diverges from the germline segment, which might be a read error. The chain recombines TRBV25-1 with TRBJ1-5; 9 bases are a match to TRBD1. Germline CDR1 MGHDK, CDR2 SYGVNS. The CDR3 extends over 16 amino acids. The CDR3: CASSQGGQGSSQPQHF. CDR3 coding DNA: TGTGCCAGCAGTCAAGGGGGACAGGGAAGCAGTCAGCCCCAGCATTTT.

This clonotype was observed many times. The gene calls are TRBV20-1 and TRBJ2-3; D unresolved. The CDR3 sequence is 12 residues long. The V gene's germline CDR1 is DFQATT and CDR2 SNEGSKA (reference sequence). The CDR3 region is CSAPVPGDTQYF. CDR3 nucleotides: TGCAGCGCCCCCGTCCCCGGGGATACGCAGTATTTT.

The chain recombines TRBV6-1 with TRBJ2-7; D is unclear. V was pared by 8 bases and J by 0 bases, with 11 bases between. Looked up from germline, CDR1 is MNHNS and CDR2 is SASEGT. The CDR3 sequence is 13 residues long. The CDR3 loop is CASLRSSSYEQYV. In nucleotides, the CDR3 is TGTGCCAGCCTTCGGTCAAGCTCCTACGAGCAGTACGTC.

This clonotype has ten or more counts. The V gene is TRBV12-3 or TRBV12-4, the J gene TRBJ2-2, with D possibly being TRBD1 (5 bases). The CDR3 runs 15 residues. V lost 6 bases to trimming and J lost 1 base, with 12 bases between them. The CDR3 sequence is CASRKHGQNTGELFF. In DNA form, the CDR3 reads TGTGCCAGCAGGAAACACGGACAGAACACCGGGGAGCTGTTTTTT.

In this sample, this clonotype turned up many times. The J gene is TRBJ2-5, the V gene TRBV6-5; 11 nucleotides align to TRBD1. The CDR3 loop spans 15 amino acids. CDR1 is MNHEY and CDR2 is SVGAGI in the germline V gene. Trimming cost V 3 bases and J 4 bases; bases outside gene matches: 4. DNA of the CDR3: TGTGCCAGCAGTTATGCCGGGACAGGGGGAGAGACCCAGTACTTC. Translated, it gives CASSYAGTGGETQYF.

The table lists this clonotype with many counts. The chain carries TRBV6-5 and TRBJ1-6; the D is unclear. The germline V and J ends were trimmed by 0 bases and 5 bases, with 8 bases remaining between them. This CDR3 is 15 amino acids long. Germline V gene data show CDR1 as MNHEY and CDR2 as SVGAGI. The CDR3 sequence is CASSYSGRNNSPLHF. The DNA of the CDR3 is TGTGCCAGCAGTTACTCAGGGAGAAATAATTCACCCCTCCACTTT.